One and the same sample provided the 2 T cell receptor beta chains below, sequenced in a study of blood T cell repertoires in COVID-19. Some clones are missing from TCRdb's copy, which holds only in-frame ones; the method was immunoSEQ multiplex PCR. The table has 200,000 to 250,000 clones, about 80% seen once. Sequencing was carried out using peripheral blood. These receptors originate from a woman aged 80 or older with acute or convalescent COVID-19.

This clone was seen once. The CDR3 DNA sequence: TGTGCCAGCAGTTACAGATTACAGGGGCAGAACACTGAAGCTTTCTTT. Its translation is CASSYRLQGQNTEAFF. The rearrangement joins TRBV6-2 or TRBV6-3 to TRBJ1-1, with TRBD1 identical over 7 bases. Germline values: CDR1 MNHEY, CDR2 SVGEGT. There are 16 residues in the CDR3. The V segment lost 2 bases and the J segment 1 base; nucleotides outside the gene matches: 7.

The chain is built from TRBV7-8 and TRBJ1-1, with D maybe TRBD1 (5 bases). Trimming took 5 bases from V and 4 from J, leaving 14 bases between them. CDR1 and CDR2 (germline): SGHVS, FQNEAQ. The CDR3 runs to 14 residues. CDR3 residues: CASSPGSLGTEAFF. The CDR3 DNA reads as TGTGCCAGCAGCCCAGGGTCTTTAGGCACTGAAGCTTTCTTT.